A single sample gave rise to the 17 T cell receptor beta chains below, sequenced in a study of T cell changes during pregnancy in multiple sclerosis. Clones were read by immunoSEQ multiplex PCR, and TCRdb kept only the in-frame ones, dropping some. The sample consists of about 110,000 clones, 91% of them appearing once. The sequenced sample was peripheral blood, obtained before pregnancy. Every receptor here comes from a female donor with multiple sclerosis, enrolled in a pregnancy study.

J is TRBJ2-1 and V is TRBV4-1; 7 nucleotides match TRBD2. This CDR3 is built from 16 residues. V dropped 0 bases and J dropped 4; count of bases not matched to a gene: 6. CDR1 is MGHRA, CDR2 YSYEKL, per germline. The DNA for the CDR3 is TGCGCCAGCAGCCAAGAAGCGGGACTACTTTACAATGAGCAGTTCTTC. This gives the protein CASSQEAGLLYNEQFF.

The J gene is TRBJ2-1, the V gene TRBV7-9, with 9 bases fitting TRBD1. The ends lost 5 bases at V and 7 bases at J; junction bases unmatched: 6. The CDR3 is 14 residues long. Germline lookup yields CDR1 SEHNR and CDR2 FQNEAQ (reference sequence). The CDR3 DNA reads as TGTGCCAGCAGCCGGTCCGGGACAGGGAATGAGCAGTTCTTC. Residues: CASSRSGTGNEQFF. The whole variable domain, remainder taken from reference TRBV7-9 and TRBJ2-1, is DTGVSQNPRHKITKRGQNVTFRCDPISEHNRLYWYRQTLGQGPEFLTYFQNEAQLEKSRLLSDRFSAERPKGSFSTLEIQRTEQGDSAMYLCASSRSGTGNEQFFGPGTRLTVL.

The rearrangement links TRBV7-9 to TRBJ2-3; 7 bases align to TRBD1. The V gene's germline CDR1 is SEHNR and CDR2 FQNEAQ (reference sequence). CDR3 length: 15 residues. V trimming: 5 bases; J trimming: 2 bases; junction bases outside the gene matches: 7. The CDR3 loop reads CASSPWDRDTDTQYF. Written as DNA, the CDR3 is TGTGCCAGCAGCCCCTGGGACAGAGACACAGATACGCAGTATTTT.

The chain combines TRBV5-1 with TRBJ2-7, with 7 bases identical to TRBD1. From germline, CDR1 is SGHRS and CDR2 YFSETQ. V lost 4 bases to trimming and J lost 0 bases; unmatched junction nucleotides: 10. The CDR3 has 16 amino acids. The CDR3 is CASSVYDRVSSYEQYF. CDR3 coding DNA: TGCGCCAGCAGCGTGTACGACAGGGTGAGCTCCTACGAGCAGTACTTC.

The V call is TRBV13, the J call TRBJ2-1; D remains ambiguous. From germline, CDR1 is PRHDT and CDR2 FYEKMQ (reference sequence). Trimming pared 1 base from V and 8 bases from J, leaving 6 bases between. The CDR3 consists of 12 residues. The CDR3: CASSLVPHEQFF. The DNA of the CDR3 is TGTGCCAGCAGCTTAGTCCCTCATGAGCAGTTCTTC.

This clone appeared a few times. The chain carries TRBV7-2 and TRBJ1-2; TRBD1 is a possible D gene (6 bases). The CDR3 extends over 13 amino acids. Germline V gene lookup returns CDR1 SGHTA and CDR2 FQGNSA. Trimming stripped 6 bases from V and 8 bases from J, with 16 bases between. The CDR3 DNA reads TGTGCCAGCAGTTCATCGGGGGGGCTCGGCTACACCTTC. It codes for CASSSSGGLGYTF.

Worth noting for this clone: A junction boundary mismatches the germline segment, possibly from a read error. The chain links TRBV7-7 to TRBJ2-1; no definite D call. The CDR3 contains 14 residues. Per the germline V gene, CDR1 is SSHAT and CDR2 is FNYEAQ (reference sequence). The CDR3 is CASSLGTGYNEQFF. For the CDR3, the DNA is TGTGCTAGCAGCTTAGGTACCGGGTACAATGAGCAGTTCTTC.

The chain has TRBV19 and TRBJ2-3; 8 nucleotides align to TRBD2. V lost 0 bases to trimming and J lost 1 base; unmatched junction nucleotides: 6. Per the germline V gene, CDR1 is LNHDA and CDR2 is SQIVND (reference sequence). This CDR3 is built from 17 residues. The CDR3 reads CASSIDLQRGRTDTQYF. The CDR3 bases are TGTGCCAGTAGTATAGATCTACAGCGGGGGCGCACAGATACGCAGTATTTT.

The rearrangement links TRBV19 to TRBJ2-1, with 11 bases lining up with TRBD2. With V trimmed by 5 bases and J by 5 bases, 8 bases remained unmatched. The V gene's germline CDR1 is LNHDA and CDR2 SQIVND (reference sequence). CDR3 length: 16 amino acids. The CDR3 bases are TGTGCCAGTAGTCTTATAGCGGGAGGGCCCAACAATGAGCAGTTCTTC. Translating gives CASSLIAGGPNNEQFF.

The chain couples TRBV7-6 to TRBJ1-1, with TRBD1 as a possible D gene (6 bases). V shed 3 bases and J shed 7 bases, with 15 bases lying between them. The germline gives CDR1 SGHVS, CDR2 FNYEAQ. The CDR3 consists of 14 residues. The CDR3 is CASSFVDRTLEAFF. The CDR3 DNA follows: TGTGCCAGCAGCTTCGTTGACAGGACCCTTGAAGCTTTCTTT. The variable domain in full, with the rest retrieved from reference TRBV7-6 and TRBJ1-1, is GAGVSQSPRYKVTKRGQDVALRCDPISGHVSLYWYRQALGQGPEFLTYFNYEAQQDKSGLPNDRFSAERPEGSISTLTIQRTEQRDSAMYRCASSFVDRTLEAFFGQGTRLTVV.

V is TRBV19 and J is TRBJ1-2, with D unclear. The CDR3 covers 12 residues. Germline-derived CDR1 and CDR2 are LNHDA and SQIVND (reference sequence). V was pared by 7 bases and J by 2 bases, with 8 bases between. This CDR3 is CASIDINYGYTF. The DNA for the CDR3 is TGTGCCAGTATTGACATCAACTATGGCTACACCTTC.

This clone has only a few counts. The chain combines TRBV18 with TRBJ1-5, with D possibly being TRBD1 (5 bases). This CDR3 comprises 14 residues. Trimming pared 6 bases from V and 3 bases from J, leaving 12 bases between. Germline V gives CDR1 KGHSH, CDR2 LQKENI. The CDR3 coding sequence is TGTGCCAGCTCCTCAAGGGGTGACAATCAGCCCCAGCATTTT. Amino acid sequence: CASSSRGDNQPQHF. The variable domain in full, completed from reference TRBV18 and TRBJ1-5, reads NAGVMQNPRHLVRRRGQEARLRCSPMKGHSHVYWYRQLPEEGLKFMVYLQKENIIDESGMPKERFSAEFPKEGPSILRIQQVVRGDSAAYFCASSSRGDNQPQHFGDGTRLSIL.

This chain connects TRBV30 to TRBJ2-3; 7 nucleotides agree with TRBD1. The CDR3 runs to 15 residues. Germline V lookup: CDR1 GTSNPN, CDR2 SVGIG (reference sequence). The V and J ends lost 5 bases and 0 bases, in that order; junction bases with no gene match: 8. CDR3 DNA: TGTGCCTGGGGATCGGGACAGTTTAGCACAGATACGCAGTATTTT. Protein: CAWGSGQFSTDTQYF.

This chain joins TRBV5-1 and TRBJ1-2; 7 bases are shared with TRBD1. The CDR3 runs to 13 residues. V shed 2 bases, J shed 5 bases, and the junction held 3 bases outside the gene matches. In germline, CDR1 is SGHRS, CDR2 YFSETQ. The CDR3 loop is CASSFGDRYGYTF. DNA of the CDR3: TGCGCCAGCAGCTTCGGGGACAGATATGGCTACACCTTC. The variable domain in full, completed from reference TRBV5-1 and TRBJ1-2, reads KAGVTQTPRYLIKTRGQQVTLSCSPISGHRSVSWYQQTPGQGLQFLFEYFSETQRNKGNFPGRFSGRQFSNSRSEMNVSTLELGDSALYLCASSFGDRYGYTFGSGTRLTVV.

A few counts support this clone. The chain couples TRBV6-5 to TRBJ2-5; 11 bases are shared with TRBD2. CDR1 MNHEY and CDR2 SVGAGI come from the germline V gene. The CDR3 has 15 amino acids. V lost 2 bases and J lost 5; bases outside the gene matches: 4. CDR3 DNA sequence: TGTGCCAGCAGTTACATGGGACTAGCGGTGGAGACCCAGTACTTC. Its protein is CASSYMGLAVETQYF.

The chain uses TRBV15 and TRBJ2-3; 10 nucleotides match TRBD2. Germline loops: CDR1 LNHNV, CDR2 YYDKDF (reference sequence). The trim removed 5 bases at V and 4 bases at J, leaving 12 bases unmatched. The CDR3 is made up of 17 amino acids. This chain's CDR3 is CATSGAYSSGRSDTQYF. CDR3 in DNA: TGTGCCACCAGCGGGGCCTACAGTAGCGGGAGGTCAGATACGCAGTATTTT.

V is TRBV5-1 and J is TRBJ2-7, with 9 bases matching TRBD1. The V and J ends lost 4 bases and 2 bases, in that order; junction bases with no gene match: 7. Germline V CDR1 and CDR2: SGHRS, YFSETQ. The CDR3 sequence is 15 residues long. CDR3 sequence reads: CASSRGQGRPYEQYF. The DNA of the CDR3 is TGCGCCAGCAGCAGGGGACAGGGACGCCCCTACGAGCAGTACTTC.